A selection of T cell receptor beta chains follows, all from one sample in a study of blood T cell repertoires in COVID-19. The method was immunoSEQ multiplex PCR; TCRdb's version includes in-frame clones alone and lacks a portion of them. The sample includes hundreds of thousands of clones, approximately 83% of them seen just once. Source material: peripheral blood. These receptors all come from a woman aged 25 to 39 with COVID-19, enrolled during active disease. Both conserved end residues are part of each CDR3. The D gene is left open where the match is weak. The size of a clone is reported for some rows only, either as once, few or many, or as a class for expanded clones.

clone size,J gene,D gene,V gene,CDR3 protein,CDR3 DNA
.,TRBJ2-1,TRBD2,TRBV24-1,CATSDLRLAASGSYNEQFF,TGTGCCACCAGTGATTTGAGACTAGCGGCCTCCGGGTCCTACAATGAGCAGTTCTTC
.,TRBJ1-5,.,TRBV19,CASRIGLVNQPQHF,TGTGCCAGTAGGATAGGACTGGTCAATCAGCCCCAGCATTTT
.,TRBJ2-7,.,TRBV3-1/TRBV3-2,CASSQGGVARYYEQYF,TGTGCCAGCAGCCAAGGTGGGGTAGCGCGCTACTACGAGCAGTACTTC
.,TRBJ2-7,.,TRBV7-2,CASSLKVGAHIRYF,TGTGCCAGCAGTCTAAAGGTGGGCGCACATATCCGGTACTTC
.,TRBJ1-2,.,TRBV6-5,CASIDRYYGYTF,TGTGCCAGCATAGACAGATACTATGGCTACACCTTC
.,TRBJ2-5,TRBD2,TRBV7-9,CASSQRAGVETQYF,TGTGCCAGCAGCCAACGAGCGGGAGTGGAGACCCAGTACTTC
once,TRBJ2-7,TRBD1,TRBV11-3,CASSPGQGKDYEQYF,TGTGCCAGCAGCCCGGGACAGGGTAAGGATTACGAGCAGTACTTC
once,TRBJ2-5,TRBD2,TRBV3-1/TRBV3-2,CASSLAGGTQYF,TGTGCCAGCAGCCTGGCGGGGGGGACCCAGTACTTC
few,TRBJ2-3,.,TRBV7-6,CASSLASGGSTDTQYF,TGTGCCAGCAGCTTAGCGAGTGGGGGGAGCACAGATACGCAGTATTTT
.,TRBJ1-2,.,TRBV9,CASSVDQGGYGYTF,TGTGCCAGCAGCGTAGACCAGGGCGGCTATGGCTACACCTTC
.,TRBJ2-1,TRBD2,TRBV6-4,CASSTAGRGGYEQFF,TGTGCCAGCAGTACGGCTGGGCGGGGGGGCTATGAGCAGTTCTTC
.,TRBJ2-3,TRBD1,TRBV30,CAWSAGTGGSDTQYF,TGTGCCTGGAGTGCCGGGACAGGGGGCTCAGATACGCAGTATTTT
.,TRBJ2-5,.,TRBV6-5,CASMTTQETQYF,TGTGCCAGCATGACAACCCAAGAGACCCAGTACTTC
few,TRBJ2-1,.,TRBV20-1,CSALVDEQFF,TGCAGTGCGCTCGTAGATGAGCAGTTCTTC
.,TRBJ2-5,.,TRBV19,CASSMEPGVSRETQYF,TGTGCCAGTAGTATGGAGCCAGGGGTAAGTAGGGAGACCCAGTACTTC
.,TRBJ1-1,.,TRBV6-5,CASSYQVNTEAFF,TGTGCCAGCAGTTACCAGGTAAACACTGAAGCTTTCTTT
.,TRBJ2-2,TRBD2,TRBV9,CASSEEAGTSGRTANTGELFF,TGTGCCAGCAGCGAGGAGGCCGGGACTAGCGGGAGGACAGCGAACACCGGGGAGCTGTTTTTT
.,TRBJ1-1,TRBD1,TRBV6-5,CASTLDRGGTEAFF,TGTGCCAGCACCTTGGACAGGGGGGGTACCGAAGCTTTCTTT
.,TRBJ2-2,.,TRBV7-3,CASSRSNSNTGELFF,TGTGCCAGCAGCCGATCTAACTCGAACACCGGGGAGCTGTTTTTT
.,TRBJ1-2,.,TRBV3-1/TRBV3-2,CASSHTVGYGYTF,TGTGCCAGCAGCCATACAGTTGGCTATGGCTACACCTTC
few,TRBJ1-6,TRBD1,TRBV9,CASSVAGTGTSPLHF,TGTGCCAGCAGCGTAGCTGGGACAGGGACTTCACCCCTCCACTTT
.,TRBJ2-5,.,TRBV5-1,CASSWGDSQETQYF,TGCGCCAGCAGCTGGGGGGACAGTCAAGAGACCCAGTACTTC
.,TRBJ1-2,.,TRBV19,CASSIEPQGSYGYTF,TGTGCCAGTAGTATAGAACCCCAGGGTTCCTATGGCTACACCTTC
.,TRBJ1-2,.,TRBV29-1,CSVDTRGGYGYTF,TGCAGCGTTGACACCAGGGGAGGGTATGGCTACACCTTC
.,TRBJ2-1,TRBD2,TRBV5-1,CASRQVAGAVNEQFF,TGCGCCAGCAGGCAGGTAGCGGGAGCGGTGAATGAGCAGTTCTTC
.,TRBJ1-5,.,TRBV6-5,CASSYSVLSNQPQHF,TGTGCCAGCAGTTACTCCGTCCTCTCCAATCAGCCCCAGCATTTT
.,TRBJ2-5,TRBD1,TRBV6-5,CATRGVWTGEETQYF,TGTGCCACCCGGGGTGTATGGACAGGGGAAGAGACCCAGTACTTC
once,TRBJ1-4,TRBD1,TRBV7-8,CASSLVGQGRNEKLFF,TGTGCCAGCAGCTTAGTGGGACAGGGACGTAATGAAAAACTGTTTTTT
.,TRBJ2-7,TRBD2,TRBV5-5,CASSFGLAGERSYEQYF,TGTGCCAGCAGTTTTGGACTAGCGGGAGAACGTTCCTACGAGCAGTACTTC
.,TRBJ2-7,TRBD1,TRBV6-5,CASSNPGQFSYEQYF,TGTGCCAGCAGTAACCCGGGACAGTTCTCCTACGAGCAGTACTTC
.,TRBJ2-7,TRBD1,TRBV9,CASSVATGVYEQYF,TGTGCCAGCAGCGTAGCTACAGGGGTCTACGAGCAGTACTTC
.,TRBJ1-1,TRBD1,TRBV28,CASRQGPLNTEAFF,TGTGCCAGCAGACAGGGGCCTTTGAACACTGAAGCTTTCTTT
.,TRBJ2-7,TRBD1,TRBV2,CASRAGQGAGEQYF,TGTGCCAGCAGGGCGGGACAGGGGGCGGGAGAGCAGTACTTC
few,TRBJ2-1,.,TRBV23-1,CASSQSGLGYNEQFF,TGCGCCAGCAGTCAATCGGGACTGGGGTACAATGAGCAGTTCTTC
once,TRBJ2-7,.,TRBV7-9,CASSLAGTYEQYF,TGTGCCAGCAGCTTAGCGGGCACCTACGAGCAGTACTTC
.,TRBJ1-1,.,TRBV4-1,CASSQERRNTEAFF,TGCGCCAGCAGCCAAGAGAGAAGAAACACTGAAGCTTTCTTT
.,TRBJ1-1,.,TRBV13,CASSLEGRAEAFF,TGTGCCAGCAGCTTAGAGGGGAGGGCTGAAGCTTTCTTT
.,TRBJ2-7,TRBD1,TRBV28,CASSLTSRQGSSYEQYF,TGTGCCAGCAGCCTCACCTCCCGACAGGGATCCTCCTACGAGCAGTACTTC
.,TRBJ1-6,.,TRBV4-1,CASSQKGAEYNSPLHF,TGCGCCAGCAGCCAAAAAGGAGCAGAGTATAATTCACCCCTCCACTTT
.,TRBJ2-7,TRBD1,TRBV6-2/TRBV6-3,CASSYRTGTYEQYF,TGTGCCAGCAGTTATCGGACAGGGACCTACGAGCAGTACTTC
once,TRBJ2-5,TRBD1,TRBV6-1,CASSELRTGSETQYF,TGTGCCAGCAGTGAATTGAGGACAGGGTCAGAGACCCAGTACTTC
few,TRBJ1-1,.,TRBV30,CAWSRQVNTEAFF,TGTGCCTGGAGTCGCCAGGTGAACACTGAAGCTTTCTTT
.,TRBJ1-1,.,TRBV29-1,CSVEGAGIHRTEAFF,TGCAGCGTTGAGGGGGCAGGGATCCATCGGACTGAAGCTTTCTTT
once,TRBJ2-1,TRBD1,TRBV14,CASSSKQGAKGEQFF,TGTGCCAGCAGTTCTAAGCAGGGGGCGAAAGGTGAGCAGTTCTTC
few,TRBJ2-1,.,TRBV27,CASRRGNEQFF,TGTGCCAGCAGGCGGGGAAATGAGCAGTTCTTC
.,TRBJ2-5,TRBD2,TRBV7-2,CASSLAGGGETQYF,TGTGCCAGCAGCTTGGCGGGGGGCGGAGAGACCCAGTACTTC
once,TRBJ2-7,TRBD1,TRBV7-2,CASSLIQGAGHEQYF,TGTGCCAGCAGCTTAATACAGGGGGCCGGCCACGAGCAGTACTTC
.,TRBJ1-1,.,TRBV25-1,CASSDVGGLGNTEAFF,TGTGCCAGCAGTGACGTTGGGGGGTTGGGGAACACTGAAGCTTTCTTT
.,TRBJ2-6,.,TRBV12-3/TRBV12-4,CASSPGPNVLTF,TGTGCCAGCAGCCCTGGGCCCAACGTCCTGACTTTC
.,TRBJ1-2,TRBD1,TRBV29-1,CSVLGTQGANGYTF,TGCAGCGTTTTGGGGACACAGGGGGCTAATGGCTACACCTTC
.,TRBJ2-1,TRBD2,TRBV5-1,CASSLEVSGGYNEQFF,TGCGCCAGCAGCTTGGAGGTGAGCGGGGGTTACAATGAGCAGTTCTTC
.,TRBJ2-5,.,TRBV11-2,CASTPGETQYF,TGTGCCAGTACCCCGGGGGAGACCCAGTACTTC
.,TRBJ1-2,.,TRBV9,CASSVSQEGYGYTF,TGTGCCAGCAGCGTTTCGCAGGAGGGCTATGGCTACACCTTC
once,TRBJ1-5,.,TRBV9,CASSAGGANQPQHF,TGTGCCAGCAGCGCCGGAGGGGCCAATCAGCCCCAGCATTTT
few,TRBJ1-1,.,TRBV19,CASRPQGGTEAFF,TGTGCCAGTAGGCCACAGGGTGGCACTGAAGCTTTCTTT
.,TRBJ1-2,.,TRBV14,CASSPEVVRNYGYTF,TGTGCCAGCAGCCCAGAAGTAGTCAGGAACTATGGCTACACCTTC
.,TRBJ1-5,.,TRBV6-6,CASSYSGEGQPQHF,TGTGCCAGCAGTTACTCAGGGGAGGGTCAGCCCCAGCATTTT